This T cell receptor beta chain was found in a study of T cells in women clearing cervical HPV infection (dated by TCRdb to the late 2010s). About the investigation overall: Cases were roughly 23 women with histologically confirmed HPV16-related CIN3 or worse, including a couple of invasive cancers. Case blood was taken at the visit when the lesion was first identified, whereas control blood was taken when infection was no longer detected. Controls were approximately 25 women whose single incident HPV16 infection cleared within 12 months without precancer or cancer developing. A median age of approximately 34 years was observed in cases versus more than 37 in controls, and no significant differences in baseline characteristics were found. The exploratory proof-of-principle case-control study was nested within the Guanacaste HPV Natural History Study in Costa Rica and compared TCR repertoires across cervical HPV16 outcomes. Cases were matched to controls by age within five years and by the year the sample was collected. Because only a few women had HLA typing data, the possibility that HLA type acted as a confounder could not be ruled out. Five blinded duplicates per group were added as quality controls, so that about 60 samples were obtained: some 50 participants and 10 replicates. In the parent cohort, roughly 10,000 women aged 18 or older were enrolled in Guanacaste, Costa Rica, during about 1993 to 1994 and were followed for seven years. For cases, the median interval between lesion detection and blood sampling was approximately 150 days, with an interquartile range of about 85 to 220 days. What the research found in general, with its limitations: Cases were distinguished from controls with an estimated AUC of about 0.8 by random forest classifiers combining richness and V gene abundances. The cross-sectional design could not show whether associations preceded infection or resulted from it; effector/memory subsets and HPV-specific T cells were not isolated. Cases had lower TRBV6-7 relative abundance than controls (approximately 0.11% versus 0.16%; Bonferroni P = 0.0008). Because T-cell numbers per sample were unknown, differences in richness could reflect varying T-cell content rather than repertoire biology. Across sequencing depths, CIN3+ cases showed significantly higher TCR repertoire richness than controls, but evenness did not differ between the groups.

A remark on this clone: Its target antigen remains unknown. Read data end 3 residues before the CDR3 end; the end is taken from the germline J gene.

Using the immunoSEQ assay, multiplex PCR amplified TCR beta CDR3 regions from an average of around 1,300 ng of genomic DNA per sample. Primer bias was corrected in the assay by using a complete synthetic TCR repertoire to establish an amplification baseline. Amplicons were sequenced on the Illumina platform. Under the source paper's analysis protocol: Sequences were error-corrected by clustering with frequency ratios and a modified nearest-neighbor algorithm, then analyzed in the immunoSEQ Analyzer with IMGT gene definitions. At each rarefaction depth, TCR richness and evenness were averaged across 20 rarefaction repeats, and any sample with fewer sequences than the depth was left out. Wilcoxon rank sum tests with FDR correction were used to compare V, D and J gene relative abundances between the groups. Blinded duplicates gave an intraclass correlation of roughly 96% for TCR richness and an average of around 76% across 70 or so gene segments. TCRdb limited this immuneACCESS table to in-frame rearrangements with V and J called. A share of clones is missing; checked studies link under half to unresolved V genes, and the rest is unexplained. From that table come the V and J calls and clone size; the DNA was used to work out D and trimming. This sample's listing comprises approximately 30,000 clones. About 1.6% of the sample lies in the top ten.

Including the terminal cysteine and phenylalanine, the CDR3 comprises 14 residues. The DNA has 33 bases, all within the CDR3, and is read from base 1. V was cut back by 1 base and J by 7 bases, leaving a gap of 14 bases between them. Looking up the germline V gene (reference sequence) yields CDR1 DFQATT and CDR2 SNEGSKA. Every participant had a single incident cervical HPV16 infection, and women with prevalent HPV16 infections were excluded. Cervical HPV DNA was detected by MY09/MY11 PCR and genotyped by dot-blot hybridization. Roughly 15 mL of heparinized blood was centrifuged, after which the buffy coat was aliquoted, frozen at -30 degrees C, and then stored at -80 degrees C. QIAGEN kits were used to extract genomic DNA from the buffy coat specimens.

This receptor was obtained from a woman aged 18 to 75 with a cervical HPV16 infection that either progressed to CIN3+ or cleared (not recorded which). The chain couples TRBV20-1 to TRBJ2-4; a weak D assignment points to TRBD1 (6 bases agree). Material: blood buffy coat. The encoded CDR3 is CSARASGVINIQYF. The CDR3 DNA, read in part, is TGCAGTGCTAGAGCTTCAGGGGTGATCAACATT.